These 30 T cell receptor beta chains came from one sample sequenced in a study of blood T cell repertoires in COVID-19. The protocol was immunoSEQ multiplex PCR, while the TCRdb copy is restricted to in-frame clones and leaves out a portion. This table holds roughly 300,000 clones, more than 70% found once. Sequenced sample: peripheral blood. These receptors all stem from a woman aged 45-60 years with acute or convalescent COVID-19.

The chain combines TRBV7-2 with TRBJ2-6, with D unresolved. The CDR3 has 14 residues. With 0 bases removed from V and 3 bases from J, the gap between germline ends came to 3 bases. Germline assignment: CDR1 SGHTA and CDR2 FQGNSA. The CDR3 protein is CASSLASGANVLTF. For the CDR3, the DNA is TGTGCCAGCAGCTTAGCGAGTGGGGCCAACGTCCTGACTTTC.

The chain combines TRBV4-3 with TRBJ2-1, with 7 bases matching TRBD2. V was pared by 0 bases and J by 8 bases, with 4 bases of the junction left unmatched. CDR1 and CDR2 (germline): LGHNA, YSLEER. The CDR3 runs to 14 residues. CDR3: CASSQDWTRYEQFF. As DNA, the CDR3 is TGCGCCAGCAGCCAAGACTGGACTAGATATGAGCAGTTCTTC.

This clone was observed once. The chain uses TRBV2 and TRBJ2-1; 11 bases agree with TRBD2. Germline trimming cut 4 bases from V and 3 bases from J; bases unmatched to any gene: 5. The germline V gene has CDR1 SNHLY and CDR2 FYNNEI. The CDR3 runs 16 residues. In nucleotides, the CDR3 is TGTGCCAGCAGTGTTTACGGGACTAGCGGCTACAATGAGCAGTTCTTC. Translation gives CASSVYGTSGYNEQFF.

The gene calls are TRBV5-4 and TRBJ2-7, with 16 bases matching TRBD2. This CDR3 region has 15 residues. Per germline, CDR1 SGHNT and CDR2 YYREEE (reference sequence). V lost 3 bases and J lost 7; bases outside the gene matches: 4. The DNA for the CDR3 is TGTGCCAGCAGCTCCGGGACTAGCGGGAGGGGTGAGCAGTACTTC. As protein: CASSSGTSGRGEQYF.

The chain uses TRBV7-8 and TRBJ1-1; D is possibly TRBD1 (6 bases). The CDR3 is 16 residues long. Germline CDR1 reads SGHVS; CDR2 reads FQNEAQ. V dropped 3 bases and J dropped 0 bases, with 14 bases sitting between them. This chain's CDR3 is CASSFPKGGLNTEAFF. In DNA form, the CDR3 reads TGTGCCAGCAGCTTCCCAAAAGGGGGTTTGAACACTGAAGCTTTCTTT.

This chain connects TRBV6-6 to TRBJ1-6; no definite D call. Germline V gene sequence: CDR1 MNHNY, CDR2 SVGAGI (reference sequence). The CDR3 sequence is 13 residues long. Between the trimmed V and J ends, which lost 1 base and 11 bases, there was a span of 9 bases. The CDR3 bases are TGTGCCAGCAGTTACTATGAGGGAGCACCCCTCCACTTT. Its translation: CASSYYEGAPLHF.

The V and J genes are TRBV7-3 and TRBJ2-1; the match to TRBD2 covers 9 bases. J was trimmed by 5 bases and V by 9 bases; bases with no gene match: 11. This CDR3 is built from 15 residues. Germline V CDR1 and CDR2: SGHTA, FQGTGA. The CDR3 region is CASRLGTSRNNEQFF. The CDR3 nucleotides are TGTGCCAGTCGACTCGGGACTAGCCGTAACAATGAGCAGTTCTTC.

This chain joins TRBV27 and TRBJ2-5; D unclear. V lost 5 bases, J lost 3 bases, and 16 bases lay in between. This CDR3 has 15 residues. Per the germline V gene, CDR1 is MNHEY and CDR2 is SMNVEV (reference sequence). For the CDR3, the DNA is TGTGCCAGCAGTCAAACAGTTATCGCTAAAGAGACCCAGTACTTC. As protein: CASSQTVIAKETQYF.

This clone appeared a few times. The gene calls are TRBV19 and TRBJ1-5; D possibly corresponds to TRBD1 (5 bases). The CDR3 spans 12 residues. Germline CDR1 reads LNHDA; CDR2 reads SQIVND (reference sequence). The V and J ends lost 3 bases and 7 bases respectively, with 7 bases between them. The DNA for the CDR3 is TGTGCCAGTAGTATTAGGGGACAGCCCCAGCATTTT. Residues: CASSIRGQPQHF.

In this sample, this clone turned up once. V gene TRBV3-1 (or the pseudogene TRBV3-2) combines with J gene TRBJ2-1, with 11 bases identical to TRBD2. There are 16 residues in the CDR3. CDR1 and CDR2 (germline): LGHDT, YNNKEL (reference sequence). The junction had 8 bases not matched to a gene; V was cut back by 6 bases and J by 4 bases. CDR3 DNA: TGTGCCAGCAGTTATGCGGGACTAGCGGTTTACAATGAGCAGTTCTTC. Residues: CASSYAGLAVYNEQFF.

The chain is built from TRBV15 and TRBJ1-4, with 7 bases aligning to TRBD1. The CDR3 is 19 residues long. Trimming at V came to 0 bases and at J to 1 base, leaving 11 bases not matched to a gene. Germline V CDR1 and CDR2: LNHNV, YYDKDF (reference sequence). The CDR3 region is CATSRDFSGRGLTNEKLFF. CDR3 DNA sequence: TGTGCCACCAGCAGAGATTTTAGCGGCAGGGGGTTAACTAATGAAAAACTGTTTTTT.

This chain joins TRBV19 and TRBJ2-7; 7 bases are a match to TRBD1. Germline V lookup: CDR1 LNHDA, CDR2 SQIVND (reference sequence). The CDR3 loop spans 15 amino acids. Germline trimming cut 5 bases from V and 0 bases from J; bases unmatched to any gene: 7. CDR3 nucleotides: TGTGCCAGTAGTTCACCGGGACAGAGCTCCTACGAGCAGTACTTC. Translating gives CASSSPGQSSYEQYF.

The V and J genes are TRBV6-1 and TRBJ2-1; TRBD2 aligns across 7 bases. The CDR3 length is 16 residues. V lost 0 bases and J lost 3; bases outside the gene matches: 5. Germline V lookup: CDR1 MNHNS, CDR2 SASEGT. In DNA, the CDR3 is TGTGCCAGCAGTGAAGCGTTTGCTAGCGGCTACAATGAGCAGTTCTTC. This encodes CASSEAFASGYNEQFF.

The chain uses TRBV18 and TRBJ2-1; 9 bases are shared with TRBD2. Germline V gene data show CDR1 as KGHSH and CDR2 as LQKENI. The CDR3 runs 15 residues. The junction had 4 bases not matched to a gene; V was cut back by 4 bases and J by 3 bases. The CDR3 coding sequence is TGTGCCAGCTCACTTGGGACTAGCAGCTACAATGAGCAGTTCTTC. Protein: CASSLGTSSYNEQFF.

This clone came up once. The genes are TRBV18 and TRBJ2-1; 8 positions agree with TRBD1. This CDR3 has 15 residues. J lost 1 base, V lost 2 bases, and 1 base had no gene match. Germline V CDR1 and CDR2: KGHSH, LQKENI. CDR3 in DNA: TGTGCCAGCTCACCAAGGACAGGGTCCTACAATGAGCAGTTCTTC. This encodes CASSPRTGSYNEQFF.

The chain uses TRBV4-2 and TRBJ1-4; D possibly corresponds to TRBD1 (6 bases). Between the trimmed V and J ends, which lost 4 bases and 7 bases, there was a span of 19 bases. This CDR3 spans 16 amino acids. Germline CDR1 LGHNA, CDR2 YNFKEQ. CDR3 amino acids: CASSLEPQGTVEKLFF. The DNA for the CDR3 is TGTGCCAGCAGCCTCGAACCACAGGGCACCGTTGAAAAACTGTTTTTT.

This chain uses TRBV7-2 with TRBJ1-2; 10 nucleotides align to TRBD1. The CDR3 loop spans 14 amino acids. V lost 2 bases to trimming and J lost 6 bases; unmatched junction nucleotides: 3. CDR1 and CDR2 from the germline V gene are SGHTA and FQGNSA. The CDR3 DNA reads TGTGCCAGCAGCTTAACGGGACAGGGGAATGGCTACACCTTC. Translating gives CASSLTGQGNGYTF.

The genes are TRBV7-2 and TRBJ1-5, with D perhaps matching TRBD1 (6 bases). Germline V gene sequence: CDR1 SGHTA, CDR2 FQGNSA. The ends were cut back, 2 bases at V and 3 bases at J, with 11 bases in the middle. This CDR3 comprises 15 residues. CDR3 amino acids: CASSLSGDTNQPQHF. DNA of the CDR3: TGTGCCAGCAGCTTATCAGGGGACACCAATCAGCCCCAGCATTTT. The full variable domain, completed using reference TRBV7-2 and TRBJ1-5, is GAGVSQSPSNKVTEKGKDVELRCDPISGHTALYWYRQSLGQGLEFLIYFQGNSAPDKSGLPSDRFSAERTGGSVSTLTIQRTQQEDSAVYLCASSLSGDTNQPQHFGDGTRLSIL.

The rearrangement joins TRBV6-2 or TRBV6-3 to TRBJ2-1, with 8 bases that match TRBD1. Trimming at V came to 5 bases and at J to 9 bases, leaving 6 bases not matched to a gene. From germline, CDR1 is MNHEY and CDR2 SVGEGT. The CDR3 runs 13 residues. CDR3 bases: TGTGCCAGCAGTCTTCGACAGGGGCCTGAGCAGTTCTTC. Translation gives CASSLRQGPEQFF.

V is TRBV5-1 and J is TRBJ2-5; TRBD1 agrees at 7 bases. The V gene end was trimmed by 1 base and the J gene end by 5 bases; junction bases not matched to a gene: 5. The germline gives CDR1 SGHRS, CDR2 YFSETQ. The CDR3 loop spans 14 amino acids. The CDR3 coding sequence is TGCGCCAGCAGCTTGACAGGGGTTACGGAGACCCAGTACTTC. Translated, it gives CASSLTGVTETQYF.

This clone was observed a few times. The V and J genes are TRBV9 and TRBJ1-4; weak D call: TRBD1 (5 bases). V lost 0 bases and J 7 bases, leaving 16 bases between the germline ends. This CDR3 region has 16 residues. Germline V CDR1 and CDR2: SGDLS, YYNGEE. The CDR3, as DNA: TGTGCCAGCAGCGTAGCTGGAGGGGCTCCTGGTGAAAAACTGTTTTTT. Residues: CASSVAGGAPGEKLFF.

This chain uses TRBV7-3 with TRBJ2-1; 8 nucleotides agree with TRBD2. This CDR3 spans 17 amino acids. Germline V lookup: CDR1 SGHTA, CDR2 FQGTGA. V trimming: 1 base; J trimming: 7 bases; junction bases outside the gene matches: 12. The CDR3 DNA is TGTGCCAGCAGCTTAAATCCCAGCGGGAGTGGCCTTAATGAGCAGTTCTTC. Residues: CASSLNPSGSGLNEQFF.

The chain joins TRBV9 to TRBJ2-7; TRBD1 matches at 9 bases. Germline trimming cut 4 bases from V and 3 bases from J; bases unmatched to any gene: 11. The germline V gene encodes CDR1 SGDLS and CDR2 YYNGEE. The CDR3 is 16 amino acids. The CDR3 spells CASSPRTGALFYEQYF. The CDR3 DNA sequence: TGTGCCAGCAGCCCAAGGACAGGGGCTCTGTTCTACGAGCAGTACTTC.

The chain has TRBV29-1 and TRBJ1-2; possibly TRBD1 for D (5 bases). The CDR3 has 13 amino acids. Per germline, CDR1 SQVTM and CDR2 ANQGSEA. V was cut by 3 bases and J by 5 bases, with 13 bases left in between. DNA for the CDR3: TGCAGCGTTGAGAGCCAGGGACTGTATGGCTACACCTTC. Translated: CSVESQGLYGYTF.

As to this clone: The same CDR3 arises from other DNA sequences in this sample as well. The chain joins TRBV28 to TRBJ1-2, with 8 bases identical to TRBD1. The CDR3 covers 13 residues. In germline, CDR1 is MDHEN, CDR2 SYDVKM. The V segment lost 6 bases and the J segment 3 bases; nucleotides outside the gene matches: 3. CDR3 nucleotide sequence: TGTGCCAGCAGCCTGACAGGGGACTATGGCTACACCTTC. Translation: CASSLTGDYGYTF.

The rearrangement links TRBV7-2 to TRBJ2-5; 7 nucleotides match TRBD1. The germline V gene has CDR1 SGHTA and CDR2 FQGNSA. J gave up 2 bases and V 2 bases, and 11 bases lay outside the gene matches. The length of the CDR3 is 17 residues. The DNA of the CDR3 is TGTGCCAGCAGCTTATCGATCCACCAGACAGGGCAAGAGACCCAGTACTTC. It yields the protein CASSLSIHQTGQETQYF.

This clone was seen a handful of times. The CDR3 protein is CSVTGRSQGLFF. CDR3 sequence (DNA): TGCAGCGTCACAGGGCGGTCACAAGGACTGTTTTTT. The rearrangement joins TRBV29-1 to TRBJ1-4, with D possibly matching TRBD1 (6 bases). The CDR3 sequence is 12 residues long. Per the germline V gene, CDR1 is SQVTM and CDR2 is ANQGSEA. Trimming shortened V by 6 bases and J by 13 bases, and 18 bases separated the two germline ends.

The J gene is TRBJ2-4, the V gene TRBV3-1 (or the pseudogene TRBV3-2), with D perhaps TRBD2 (5 bases). Between the trimmed V and J ends, which lost 3 bases and 4 bases, there was a span of 10 bases. CDR1 and CDR2 (germline): LGHDT, YNNKEL (reference sequence). The CDR3 length is 14 residues. Written as DNA, the CDR3 is TGTGCCAGCAGCCACGGGCGGGTTAAAAACATTCAGTACTTC. Its translation: CASSHGRVKNIQYF.

The gene calls are TRBV5-8 and TRBJ2-3; TRBD2 matches at 7 bases. The CDR3 is 15 amino acids. Germline-derived CDR1 and CDR2 are SGHTS and YDEGEE. With 8 bases clipped from V and 4 bases from J, the junction kept 13 bases outside the gene matches. CDR3 coding DNA: TGTGCCAGTCCCCCCGGCGGGAGTATATCAGATACGCAGTATTTT. Protein product: CASPPGGSISDTQYF.

The J gene is TRBJ2-4, the V gene TRBV19; tentative D call: TRBD2 (6 bases). CDR1 and CDR2 from the germline V gene are LNHDA and SQIVND (reference sequence). The germline V and J ends were trimmed by 2 bases and 0 bases, with 11 bases remaining between them. The CDR3 consists of 16 residues. The CDR3: CASSIREAGAKNIQYF. The CDR3 region has the DNA TGTGCCAGTAGTATAAGAGAAGCGGGAGCCAAAAACATTCAGTACTTC.